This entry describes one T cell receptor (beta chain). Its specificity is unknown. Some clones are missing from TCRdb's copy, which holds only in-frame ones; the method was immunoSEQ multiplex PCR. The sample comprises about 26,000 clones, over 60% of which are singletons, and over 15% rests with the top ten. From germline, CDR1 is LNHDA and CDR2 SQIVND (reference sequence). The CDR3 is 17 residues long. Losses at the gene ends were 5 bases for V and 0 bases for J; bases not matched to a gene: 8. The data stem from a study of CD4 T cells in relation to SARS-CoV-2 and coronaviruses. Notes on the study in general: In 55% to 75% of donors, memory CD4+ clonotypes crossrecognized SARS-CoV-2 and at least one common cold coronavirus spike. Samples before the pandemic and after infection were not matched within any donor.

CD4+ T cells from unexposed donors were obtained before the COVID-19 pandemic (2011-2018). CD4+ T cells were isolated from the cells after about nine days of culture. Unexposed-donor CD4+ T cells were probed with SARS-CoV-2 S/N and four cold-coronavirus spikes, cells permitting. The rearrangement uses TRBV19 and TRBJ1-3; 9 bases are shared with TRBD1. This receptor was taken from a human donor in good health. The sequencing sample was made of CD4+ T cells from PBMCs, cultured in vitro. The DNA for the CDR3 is TGTGCCAGTAGTGAGGACAGGGGTTTCCCCTCTGGAAACACCATATATTTT. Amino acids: CASSEDRGFPSGNTIYF.